These 13 T cell receptor beta chains came from one sample sequenced in a study of blood T cell repertoires in COVID-19. Libraries were prepared by immunoSEQ multiplex PCR; TCRdb keeps only in-frame clonotypes and omits some of them. The table includes over 85,000 clones, roughly 90% detected once. Sequenced material: peripheral blood. Receptors were obtained from a human donor with COVID-19, enrolled during active disease. The donor label of this sample is uncertain.

Details on this clone: Other nucleotide sequences in the sample specify the same CDR3. The chain links TRBV11-3 to TRBJ1-1, with TRBD1 identical over 8 bases. Germline V gene sequence: CDR1 SGHNT, CDR2 YENEEA. Unmatched junction bases numbered 3, after V lost 5 bases and J lost 1 base. The CDR3 consists of 14 residues. The CDR3 nucleotides are TGTGCCAGCAGCCCAGGACAGGGGAACACTGAAGCTTTCTTT. Translating gives CASSPGQGNTEAFF. The full variable domain, in which reference TRBV11-3 and TRBJ1-1 provide the parts outside the CDR3, is EAGVVQSPRYKIIEKKQPVAFWCNPISGHNTLYWYLQNLGQGPELLIRYENEEAVDDSQLPKDRFSAERLKGVDSTLKIQPAELGDSAVYLCASSPGQGNTEAFFGQGTRLTVV.

The chain carries TRBV30 and TRBJ1-2; the match to TRBD1 covers 12 bases. Germline CDR1 GTSNPN, CDR2 SVGIG (reference sequence). The ends lost 3 bases at V and 3 bases at J; junction bases unmatched: 5. The CDR3 is made up of 15 amino acids. CDR3 sequence (DNA): TGTGCCTGGAGGGGGACAGGGGGCGCTTACTATGGCTACACCTTC. This translates into CAWRGTGGAYYGYTF.

The chain is built from TRBV13 and TRBJ2-7, with 10 bases lining up with TRBD1. Germline lookup yields CDR1 PRHDT and CDR2 FYEKMQ (reference sequence). The CDR3 has 18 residues. The junction had 13 bases not matched to a gene; V was cut back by 5 bases and J by 0 bases. CDR3: CASSPTTTTGGYSYEQYF. CDR3 nucleotides: TGTGCCAGCAGCCCCACTACGACGACAGGGGGCTACTCCTACGAGCAGTACTTC. Complete variable domain (other parts from reference TRBV13 and TRBJ2-7): AAGVIQSPRHLIKEKRETATLKCYPIPRHDTVYWYQQGPGQDPQFLISFYEKMQSDKGSIPDRFSAQQFSDYHSELNMSSLELGDSALYFCASSPTTTTGGYSYEQYFGPGTRLTVT.

This clone was detected a few times. The rearrangement links TRBV27 to TRBJ1-2; 7 nucleotides align to TRBD1. This CDR3 contains 16 residues. CDR1 is MNHEY and CDR2 is SMNVEV in the germline V gene (reference sequence). After removal of 8 bases from V and 2 bases from J, the junction contained 14 bases not matched to a gene. The CDR3 here is CASSGQSPLSNYGYTF. The CDR3 DNA reads TGTGCCAGCTCGGGACAGTCCCCCCTATCGAACTATGGCTACACCTTC.

The rearrangement uses TRBV2 and TRBJ2-6; a possible D gene is TRBD2 (6 bases). CDR1 and CDR2 (germline): SNHLY, FYNNEI. The CDR3 totals 12 residues. Trimming stripped 4 bases from V and 10 bases from J, with 8 bases between. This CDR3 reads CASSVRGNVLTF. Written as DNA, the CDR3 is TGTGCCAGCAGTGTTCGGGGGAACGTCCTGACTTTC. Drawing the rest from reference TRBV2 and TRBJ2-6, the complete variable domain is EPEVTQTPSHQVTQMGQEVILRCVPISNHLYFYWYRQILGQKVEFLVSFYNNEISEKSEIFDDQFSVERPDGSNFTLKIRSTKLEDSAMYFCASSVRGNVLTFGAGSRLTVL.

In regard to this clone: Other DNA sequences in this specimen translate into the identical CDR3. CDR3 region: CASSLGANTEAFF. CDR3 coding DNA: TGCGCCAGCAGCTTGGGAGCGAACACTGAAGCTTTCTTT. The genes are TRBV5-1 and TRBJ1-1; D uncertain. CDR3 length equals 13 residues. Trimming left V 0 bases short and J 1 base short, with 4 bases between. Per germline, CDR1 SGHRS and CDR2 YFSETQ.

This sequence joins TRBV6-2 or TRBV6-3 and TRBJ1-5; D is perhaps TRBD1 (6 bases). Germline CDR1 MNHEY, CDR2 SVGEGT. The CDR3 totals 14 residues. V gave up 6 bases and J gave up 4 bases, with 13 bases separating them. The CDR3 reads CASSRIGGNQPQHF. The CDR3 DNA reads TGTGCCAGCAGCCGTATAGGGGGAAATCAGCCCCAGCATTTT.

V gene TRBV27 combines with J gene TRBJ2-7; D gene uncertain. V was trimmed by 6 bases and J by 6 bases, leaving 21 bases between them. From germline, CDR1 is MNHEY and CDR2 SMNVEV (reference sequence). This CDR3 has 15 residues. CDR3 in DNA: TGTGCCAGCAGCCCAGTTGTCTTTCCCCTTGGCGAGCAGTACTTC. It codes for CASSPVVFPLGEQYF.

The V gene is TRBV12-3 or TRBV12-4, the J gene TRBJ1-1; D not resolved. The CDR3 consists of 13 residues. Trimming took off 6 bases at V and 6 bases at J, with 14 bases between the two ends. The DNA for the CDR3 is TGTGCCAGCAGCCCCACAGCCGGGGCTGAAGCTTTCTTT. Residues: CASSPTAGAEAFF.

The rearrangement joins TRBV28 to TRBJ2-7; a weak D match, TRBD1 (6 bases). The CDR3 runs to 14 residues. Trimming took off 2 bases at V and 3 bases at J, with 11 bases between the two ends. The germline CDR1 and CDR2 sequences are MDHEN and SYDVKM. CDR3 sequence (DNA): TGTGCCAGCAGTTTAGGGGACACCGTCTACGAGCAGTACTTC. Residues: CASSLGDTVYEQYF.

The chain links TRBV27 to TRBJ2-1, with 7 bases identical to TRBD2. The CDR3 length is 14 residues. The V and J ends lost 4 bases and 5 bases, in that order; junction bases with no gene match: 5. Germline V CDR1 and CDR2: MNHEY, SMNVEV (reference sequence). The CDR3 spells CASSWRERNNEQFF. The CDR3 nucleotides read TGTGCCAGCAGTTGGCGGGAGAGAAACAATGAGCAGTTCTTC.

The V and J genes are TRBV2 and TRBJ1-3; tentatively, D is TRBD1 (5 bases). V lost 4 bases and J lost 0, with 10 bases in between. CDR1 SNHLY and CDR2 FYNNEI come from the germline V gene. CDR3 size: 15 residues. This chain's CDR3 is CASSADSSSGNTIYF. CDR3 nucleotide sequence: TGTGCCAGCAGTGCCGACAGTAGCTCTGGAAACACCATATATTTT.

The chain employs TRBV30 and TRBJ1-6, with 7 positions matching TRBD1. The germline V gene has CDR1 GTSNPN and CDR2 SVGIG (reference sequence). With V trimmed by 5 bases and J by 5 bases, 3 bases remained unmatched. CDR3 length: 13 residues. The CDR3 region has the DNA TGTGCCTGGGCGGGACAGAATAATTCACCCCTCCACTTT. Translated, it gives CAWAGQNNSPLHF.